The 19 T cell receptor beta chains below were found in one sample sequenced in a study of T-cell memory formation after mild COVID-19. TCRdb independently ran MiXCR on the 5' RACE reads; one entry per CDR3 protein. Among around 190,000 distinct CDR3 sequences, approximately 17% were seen once, and the ten largest hold around 3.9%. Sample: PBMCs or a T cell subset sorted from them (not recorded which). All receptors come from a man in his late teens or twenties who had mild COVID-19 (a few samples of this study predate the infection). Cell type and time point are not known.

This rearrangement joins TRBV7-9 to TRBJ1-6; D is unresolved. The CDR3 is 15 residues long. Trimming stripped 4 bases from V and 6 bases from J, with 13 bases between. In germline, CDR1 is SEHNR, CDR2 FQNEAQ (reference sequence). CDR3 nucleotide sequence: TGTGCCAGCAGCTCTAGGGTTGTGGGTAATTCACCCCTCCACTTT. Translating gives CASSSRVVGNSPLHF.

This clonotype was detected a few times. The rearrangement joins TRBV10-3 to TRBJ1-1; no clear D gene. CDR3 length equals 13 residues. Germline lookup yields CDR1 ENHRY and CDR2 SYGVKD. V was pared by 0 bases and J by 1 base, with 3 bases between. This chain's CDR3 is CAISESRNTEAFF. The CDR3 coding sequence is TGTGCCATCAGTGAGTCTCGGAACACTGAAGCTTTCTTT.

A few counts support this clonotype. The rearrangement uses TRBV5-1 and TRBJ2-7; tentative D call: TRBD1 (6 bases). Per germline, CDR1 SGHRS and CDR2 YFSETQ. Trimming shortened V by 0 bases and J by 6 bases, and 13 bases separated the two germline ends. This CDR3 is 14 amino acids long. CDR3 protein: CASSLGRGLVEQYF. CDR3 in DNA: TGCGCCAGCAGCTTGGGCAGGGGTCTTGTCGAGCAGTACTTC. The full variable domain, with the rest looked up from reference TRBV5-1 and TRBJ2-7, is KAGVTQTPRYLIKTRGQQVTLSCSPISGHRSVSWYQQTPGQGLQFLFEYFSETQRNKGNFPGRFSGRQFSNSRSEMNVSTLELGDSALYLCASSLGRGLVEQYFGPGTRLTVT.

The J gene is TRBJ1-5, the V gene TRBV28, with D possibly TRBD1 on 6 matching bases. V was cut by 5 bases and J by 6 bases, with 20 bases left in between. This CDR3 comprises 16 residues. CDR1 is MDHEN, CDR2 SYDVKM, per germline. In DNA, the CDR3 is TGTGCCAGCAGTCCACTTTTGGGGGGCACTGGTCAGCCCCAGCATTTT. Translation gives CASSPLLGGTGQPQHF.

The V and J genes are TRBV6-6 and TRBJ1-5; no firm D call. V was trimmed by 6 bases and J by 5 bases, leaving 8 bases between them. This CDR3 is 12 amino acids long. CDR1 and CDR2 (germline): MNHNY, SVGAGI (reference sequence). The CDR3 nucleotides read TGTGCCAGCAGCAGTCCGGATCAGCCCCAGCATTTT. It codes for CASSSPDQPQHF.

This clonotype was recorded a few times. The chain uses TRBV5-8 and TRBJ2-3; D not resolved. Per the germline V gene, CDR1 is SGHTS and CDR2 is YDEGEE. This CDR3 is 14 amino acids long. The ends were cut back, 2 bases at V and 0 bases at J, with 7 bases in the middle. As DNA, the CDR3 is TGTGCCAGCAGCTTTATCGGTAGCACAGATACGCAGTATTTT. Protein product: CASSFIGSTDTQYF.

This chain uses TRBV12-3 or TRBV12-4 with TRBJ2-2; D gene ambiguous. V dropped 3 bases and J dropped 7 bases, with 15 bases sitting between them. The CDR3 totals 15 residues. The CDR3 sequence is CASSFQSSISGELFF. The CDR3 nucleotides read TGTGCCAGCAGTTTTCAATCCAGCATCAGCGGGGAGCTGTTTTTT.

This clonotype was seen more than once but under ten times. The chain carries TRBV6-2 or TRBV6-3 and TRBJ2-7; weak D call: TRBD1 (5 bases). Germline V gene data show CDR1 as MNHEY and CDR2 as SVGEGT. V was pared by 6 bases and J by 4 bases, with 13 bases between. There are 13 residues in the CDR3. The CDR3 protein is CASSDGHKYEQYV. As DNA, the CDR3 is TGTGCCAGCAGCGACGGACATAAGTACGAGCAGTACGTC.

The chain combines TRBV20-1 with TRBJ1-1; D perhaps matches TRBD1 (6 bases). This CDR3 contains 13 residues. V was pared by 3 bases and J by 0 bases, with 8 bases between. Germline lookup yields CDR1 DFQATT and CDR2 SNEGSKA (reference sequence). CDR3 in amino acids: CSASGGLNTEAFF. The CDR3 nucleotides are TGCAGTGCTAGCGGGGGGCTGAACACTGAAGCTTTCTTT.

This clonotype was seen repeatedly, ten times or more. V is TRBV5-1 and J is TRBJ2-1, with 11 bases that match TRBD1. CDR1 is SGHRS, CDR2 YFSETQ, per germline. The V gene end was trimmed by 4 bases and the J gene end by 2 bases; junction bases not matched to a gene: 2. CDR3 length: 15 residues. CDR3 amino acids: CASSGTGGTYNEQFF. The CDR3 nucleotides are TGCGCCAGCAGCGGGACAGGGGGGACCTACAATGAGCAGTTCTTC.

The V call is TRBV11-3, the J call TRBJ1-1; no clear D gene. Germline lookup yields CDR1 SGHNT and CDR2 YENEEA. This CDR3 spans 13 amino acids. V lost 6 bases and J 4 bases, leaving 12 bases between the germline ends. The CDR3 sequence: CASSLGHGTEAFF. The CDR3, as DNA: TGTGCCAGCAGTCTGGGTCATGGCACTGAAGCTTTCTTT. Based on the CDR3 plus reference TRBV11-3 and TRBJ1-1, the full variable domain is EAGVVQSPRYKIIEKKQPVAFWCNPISGHNTLYWYLQNLGQGPELLIRYENEEAVDDSQLPKDRFSAERLKGVDSTLKIQPAELGDSAVYLCASSLGHGTEAFFGQGTRLTVV.

The genes are TRBV12-3 or TRBV12-4 and TRBJ2-2; unclear D gene. V lost 6 bases and J lost 8, with 7 bases in between. This CDR3 is 11 amino acids long. CDR3: CASRILGELFF. CDR3 nucleotide sequence: TGTGCCAGCAGAATACTGGGGGAGCTGTTTTTT.

This clonotype was seen more than once but under ten times. The CDR3 sequence: CASSPGLAGNTIYF. CDR3 DNA: TGCGCCAGCAGCCCGGGACTGGCGGGAAACACCATATATTTT. The genes are TRBV5-1 and TRBJ1-3, with TRBD1 as a possible D gene (5 bases). From germline, CDR1 is SGHRS and CDR2 YFSETQ. The CDR3 has 14 amino acids. V shed 4 bases and J shed 4 bases, with 12 bases lying between them.

J is TRBJ2-6 and V is TRBV5-5; D remains unclear. Germline loops: CDR1 SGHKS, CDR2 YYEKEE (reference sequence). This CDR3 region has 17 residues. Trimming took off 2 bases at V and 1 base at J, with 13 bases between the two ends. CDR3: CASSLRLSYSGANVLTF. CDR3 in DNA: TGTGCCAGCAGCTTAAGGCTGTCGTATTCTGGGGCCAACGTCCTGACTTTC.

This rearrangement joins TRBV7-2 to TRBJ1-2, with a possible D match to TRBD1 (6 bases). Per the germline V gene, CDR1 is SGHTA and CDR2 is FQGNSA. There are 13 residues in the CDR3. The V end was cut by 3 bases, the J end by 7 bases, with 12 bases between. The CDR3 sequence: CASSLGGRSGYTF. The CDR3 DNA follows: TGTGCCAGCAGCTTGGGGGGGCGCAGTGGCTACACCTTC.

The sample holds a few counts of this clonotype. The genes are TRBV25-1 and TRBJ1-1; D is undetermined. This CDR3 spans 15 amino acids. Germline V gives CDR1 MGHDK, CDR2 SYGVNS. Between the trimmed V and J ends, which lost 4 bases and 4 bases, there was a span of 16 bases. CDR3 sequence (DNA): TGTGCCAGCAGTGCCTCCGGGCGAGGGCCCACTGAAGCTTTCTTT. It codes for CASSASGRGPTEAFF.

The CDR3 is CASSPGQWRNSPLHF. The DNA of the CDR3 is TGTGCCAGCAGCCCGGGACAGTGGAGGAATTCACCCCTCCACTTT. V usage is TRBV7-9 and J usage is TRBJ1-6; 7 nucleotides align to TRBD1. Germline V gene sequence: CDR1 SEHNR, CDR2 FQNEAQ (reference sequence). This CDR3 comprises 15 residues. J lost 7 bases, V lost 5 bases, and 8 bases had no gene match.

The table lists this clonotype with a few counts. V gene TRBV3-1 combines with J gene TRBJ1-2; no clear D gene. Trimming left V 0 bases short and J 7 bases short, with 12 bases between. The germline V gene has CDR1 LGHDT and CDR2 YNNKEL (reference sequence). CDR3 size: 14 residues. CDR3 sequence reads: CASSQDSGGVGYTF. The CDR3 nucleotides are TGTGCCAGCAGCCAAGATAGCGGAGGAGTTGGCTACACCTTC.

The chain couples TRBV28 to TRBJ2-2; no clear D. Trimming pared 5 bases from V and 2 bases from J, leaving 3 bases between. The length of the CDR3 is 12 residues. Germline V gives CDR1 MDHEN, CDR2 SYDVKM. The CDR3 here is CASSGNTGELFF. The CDR3 region has the DNA TGTGCCAGCAGTGGTAACACCGGGGAGCTGTTTTTT.